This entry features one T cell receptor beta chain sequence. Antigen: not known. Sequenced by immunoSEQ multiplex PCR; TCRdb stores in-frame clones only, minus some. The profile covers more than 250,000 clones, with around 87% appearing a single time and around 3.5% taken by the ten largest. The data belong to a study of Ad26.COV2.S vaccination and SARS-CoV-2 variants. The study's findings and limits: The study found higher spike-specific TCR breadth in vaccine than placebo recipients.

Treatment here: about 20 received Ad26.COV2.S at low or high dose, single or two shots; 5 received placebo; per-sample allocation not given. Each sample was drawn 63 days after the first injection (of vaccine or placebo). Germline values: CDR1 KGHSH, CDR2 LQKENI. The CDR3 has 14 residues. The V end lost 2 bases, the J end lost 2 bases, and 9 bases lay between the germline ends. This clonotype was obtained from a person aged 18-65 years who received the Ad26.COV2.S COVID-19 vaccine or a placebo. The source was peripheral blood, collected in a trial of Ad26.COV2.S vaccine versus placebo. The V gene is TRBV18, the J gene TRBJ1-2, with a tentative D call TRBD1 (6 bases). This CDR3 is CASSPDRFNYGYTF. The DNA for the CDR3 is TGTGCCAGCTCACCAGACAGGTTCAACTATGGCTACACCTTC. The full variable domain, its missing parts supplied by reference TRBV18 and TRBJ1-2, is NAGVMQNPRHLVRRRGQEARLRCSPMKGHSHVYWYRQLPEEGLKFMVYLQKENIIDESGMPKERFSAEFPKEGPSILRIQQVVRGDSAAYFCASSPDRFNYGYTFGSGTRLTVV.